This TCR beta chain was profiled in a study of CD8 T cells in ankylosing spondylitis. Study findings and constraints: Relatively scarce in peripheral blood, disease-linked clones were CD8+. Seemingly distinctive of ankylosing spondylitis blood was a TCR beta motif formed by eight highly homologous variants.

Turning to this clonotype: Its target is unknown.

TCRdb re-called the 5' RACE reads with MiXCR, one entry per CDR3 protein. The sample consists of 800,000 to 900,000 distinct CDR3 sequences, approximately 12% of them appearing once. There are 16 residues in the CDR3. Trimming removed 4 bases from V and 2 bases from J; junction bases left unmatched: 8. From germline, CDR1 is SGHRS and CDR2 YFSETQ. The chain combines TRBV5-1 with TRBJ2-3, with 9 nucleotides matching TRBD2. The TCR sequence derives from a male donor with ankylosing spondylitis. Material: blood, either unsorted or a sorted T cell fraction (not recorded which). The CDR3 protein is CASSPPASGNTDTQYF. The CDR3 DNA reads TGCGCCAGCAGCCCCCCGGCTAGCGGGAACACAGATACGCAGTATTTT.